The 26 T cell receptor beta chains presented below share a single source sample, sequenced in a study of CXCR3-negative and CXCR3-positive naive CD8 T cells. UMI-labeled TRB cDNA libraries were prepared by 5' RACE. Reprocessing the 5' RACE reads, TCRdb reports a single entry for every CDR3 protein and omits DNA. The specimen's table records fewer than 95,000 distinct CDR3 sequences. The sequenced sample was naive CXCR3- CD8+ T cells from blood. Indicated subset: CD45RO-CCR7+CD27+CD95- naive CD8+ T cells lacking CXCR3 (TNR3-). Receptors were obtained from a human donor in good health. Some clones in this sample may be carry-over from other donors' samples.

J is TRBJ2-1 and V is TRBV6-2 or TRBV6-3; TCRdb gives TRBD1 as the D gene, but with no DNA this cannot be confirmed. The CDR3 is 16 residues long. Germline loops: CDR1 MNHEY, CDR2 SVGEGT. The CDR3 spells CASRTGTGVLYNEQFF.

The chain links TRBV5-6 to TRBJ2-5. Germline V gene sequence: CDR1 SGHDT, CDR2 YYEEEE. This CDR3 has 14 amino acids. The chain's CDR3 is CASSWGSLGETQYF.

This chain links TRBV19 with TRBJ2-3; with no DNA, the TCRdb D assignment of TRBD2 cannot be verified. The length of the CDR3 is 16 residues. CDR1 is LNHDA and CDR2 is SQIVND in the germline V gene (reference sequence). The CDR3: CASSNLAGISTDTQYF.

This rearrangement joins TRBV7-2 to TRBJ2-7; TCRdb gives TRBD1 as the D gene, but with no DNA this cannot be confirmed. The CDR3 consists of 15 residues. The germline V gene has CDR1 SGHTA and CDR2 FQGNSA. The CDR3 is CASSQTGPSSYEQYF.

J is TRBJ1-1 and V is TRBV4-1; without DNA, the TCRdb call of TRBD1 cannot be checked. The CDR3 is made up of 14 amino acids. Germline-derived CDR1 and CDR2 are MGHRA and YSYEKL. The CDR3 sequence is CASSLGGESTEAFF.

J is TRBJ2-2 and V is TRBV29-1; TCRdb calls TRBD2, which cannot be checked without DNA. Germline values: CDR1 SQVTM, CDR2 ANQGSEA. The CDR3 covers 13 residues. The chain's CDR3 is CSVERGGTGELFF.

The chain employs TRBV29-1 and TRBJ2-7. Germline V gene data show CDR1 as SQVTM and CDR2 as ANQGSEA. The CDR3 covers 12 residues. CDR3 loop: CSVSGRSYEQYF.

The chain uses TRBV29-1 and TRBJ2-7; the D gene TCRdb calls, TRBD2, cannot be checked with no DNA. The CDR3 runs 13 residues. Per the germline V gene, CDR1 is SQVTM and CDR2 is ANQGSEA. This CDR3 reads CSVRVPLTNEQYF.

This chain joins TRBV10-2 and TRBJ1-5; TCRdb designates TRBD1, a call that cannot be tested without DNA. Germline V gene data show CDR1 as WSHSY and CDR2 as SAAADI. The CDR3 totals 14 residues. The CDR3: CASSENAGGQPQHF.

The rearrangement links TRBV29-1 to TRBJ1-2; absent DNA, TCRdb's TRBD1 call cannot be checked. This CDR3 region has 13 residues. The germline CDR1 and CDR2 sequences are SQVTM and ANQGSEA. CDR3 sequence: CSVEEGQSYGYTF. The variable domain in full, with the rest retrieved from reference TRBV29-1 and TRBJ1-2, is SAVISQKPSRDICQRGTSLTIQCQVDSQVTMMFWYRQQPGQSLTLIATANQGSEATYESGFVIDKFPISRPNLTFSTLTVSNMSPEDSSIYLCSVEEGQSYGYTFGSGTRLTVV.

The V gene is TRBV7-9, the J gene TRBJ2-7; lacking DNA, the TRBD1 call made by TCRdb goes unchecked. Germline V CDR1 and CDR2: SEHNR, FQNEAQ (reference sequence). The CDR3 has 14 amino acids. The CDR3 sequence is CASSATGTVYEQYF.

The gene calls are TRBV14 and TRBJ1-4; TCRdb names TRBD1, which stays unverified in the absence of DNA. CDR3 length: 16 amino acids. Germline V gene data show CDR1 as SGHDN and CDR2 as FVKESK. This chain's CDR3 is CASSQVGGVSNEKLFF.

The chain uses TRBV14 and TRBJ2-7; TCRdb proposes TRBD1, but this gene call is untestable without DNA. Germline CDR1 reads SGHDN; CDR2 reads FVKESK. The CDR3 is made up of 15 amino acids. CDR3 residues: CASSTRLGQNYEQYF.

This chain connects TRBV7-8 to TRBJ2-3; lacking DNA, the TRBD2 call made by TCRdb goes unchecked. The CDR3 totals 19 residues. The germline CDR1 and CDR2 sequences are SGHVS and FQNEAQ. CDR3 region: CASSSRSLVREGFSDTQYF.

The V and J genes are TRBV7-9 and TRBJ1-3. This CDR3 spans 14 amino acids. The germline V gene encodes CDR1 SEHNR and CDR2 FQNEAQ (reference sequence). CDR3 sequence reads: CASSFNLGLSPTDF.

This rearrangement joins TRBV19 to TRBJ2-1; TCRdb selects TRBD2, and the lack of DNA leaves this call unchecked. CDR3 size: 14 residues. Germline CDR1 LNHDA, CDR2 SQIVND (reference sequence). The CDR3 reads CASSPWGGYNEQFF.

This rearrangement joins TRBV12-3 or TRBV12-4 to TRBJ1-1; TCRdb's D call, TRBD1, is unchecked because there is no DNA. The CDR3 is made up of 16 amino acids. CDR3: CASRAGTGRQQDEAFF.

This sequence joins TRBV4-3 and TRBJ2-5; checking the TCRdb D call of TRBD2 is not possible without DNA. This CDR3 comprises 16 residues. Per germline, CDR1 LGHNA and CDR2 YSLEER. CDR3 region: CASSQDRTSGAETQYF.

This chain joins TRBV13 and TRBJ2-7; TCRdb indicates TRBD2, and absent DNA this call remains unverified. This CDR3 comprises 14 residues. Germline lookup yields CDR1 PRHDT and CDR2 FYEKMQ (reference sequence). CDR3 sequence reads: CASSPGTASGTLYF.

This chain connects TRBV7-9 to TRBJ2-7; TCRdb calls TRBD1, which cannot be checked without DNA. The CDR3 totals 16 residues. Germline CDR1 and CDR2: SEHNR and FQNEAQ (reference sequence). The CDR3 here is CASSSLRLGASAEQYF.

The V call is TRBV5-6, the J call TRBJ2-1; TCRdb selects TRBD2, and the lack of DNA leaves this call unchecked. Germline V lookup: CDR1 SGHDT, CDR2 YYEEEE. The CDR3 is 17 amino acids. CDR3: CASSLLRLAGTYNEQFF.

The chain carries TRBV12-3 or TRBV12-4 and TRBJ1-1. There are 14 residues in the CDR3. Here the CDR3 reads CASSLVGPGTEAFF.

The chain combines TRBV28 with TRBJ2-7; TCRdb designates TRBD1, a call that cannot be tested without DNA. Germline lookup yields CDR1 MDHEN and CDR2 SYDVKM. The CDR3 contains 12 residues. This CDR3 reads CASRTDQYEQYF. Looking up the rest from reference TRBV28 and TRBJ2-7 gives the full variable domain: DVKVTQSSRYLVKRTGEKVFLECVQDMDHENMFWYRQDPGLGLRLIYFSYDVKMKEKGDIPEGYSVSREKKERFSLILESASTNQTSMYLCASRTDQYEQYFGPGTRLTVT.

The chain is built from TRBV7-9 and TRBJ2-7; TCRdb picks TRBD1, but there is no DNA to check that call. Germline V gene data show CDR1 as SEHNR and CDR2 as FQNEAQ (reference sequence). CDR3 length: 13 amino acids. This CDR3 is CASCYGGNYEQYF.

CDR3 loop: CAISDMNNYEQYF. The chain uses TRBV10-3 and TRBJ2-7. CDR1 and CDR2 (germline): ENHRY, SYGVKD. This CDR3 comprises 13 residues.

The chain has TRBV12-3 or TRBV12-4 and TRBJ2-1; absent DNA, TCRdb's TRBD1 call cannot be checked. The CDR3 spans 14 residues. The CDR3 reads CASRYGQGADEQFF.